The rows below give T cell receptor beta chains drawn from one sample of a study of cytomegalovirus exposure and HLA in healthy donors. TCRdb's table, derived via immunoSEQ multiplex PCR, lists solely in-frame clones and lacks some. Of about 140,000 clones listed, around 82% are singletons. The sample consisted of PBMCs. These receptors all stem from a man aged 50 to 59 in good health and CMV-seronegative. Both conserved end residues are part of each CDR3. Fields, in order: D gene, J gene, clone size, V gene, CDR3 protein, CDR3 DNA. A D gene is named only where the DNA matches it firmly. For some rows the clone size is stated as once, few or many, or as a class when expanded; others skip it.

d_gene: .; j_gene: TRBJ1-4; abundance: .; v_gene: TRBV7-9; CDR3aa: CASIGDSNNEKLFF; CDR3nt: TGTGCCAGCATCGGCGACAGTAATAATGAAAAACTGTTTTTT
d_gene: TRBD1; j_gene: TRBJ1-6; abundance: .; v_gene: TRBV18; CDR3aa: CASSPQGQINSPLHF; CDR3nt: TGTGCCAGCTCACCACAGGGACAGATTAATTCACCCCTCCACTTT
d_gene: TRBD1; j_gene: TRBJ2-6; abundance: .; v_gene: TRBV30; CDR3aa: CAWGMPGTGLSGANVLTF; CDR3nt: TGTGCCTGGGGTATGCCCGGGACAGGGCTGTCGGGGGCCAACGTCCTGACTTTC
d_gene: .; j_gene: TRBJ2-3; abundance: .; v_gene: TRBV6-1; CDR3aa: CASSDVTGWEDTQYF; CDR3nt: TGTGCCAGCAGTGATGTTACAGGGTGGGAAGATACGCAGTATTTT
d_gene: .; j_gene: TRBJ1-1; abundance: .; v_gene: TRBV12-2; CDR3aa: CASRLRPRTGGTTEAFF; CDR3nt: TGTGCAAGTCGCTTAAGGCCCCGCACAGGGGGGACGACTGAAGCTTTCTTT
d_gene: TRBD1; j_gene: TRBJ1-6; abundance: .; v_gene: TRBV2; CDR3aa: CASSATGANSPLHF; CDR3nt: TGTGCCAGCAGTGCCACAGGGGCAAATTCACCCCTCCACTTT
d_gene: .; j_gene: TRBJ2-5; abundance: .; v_gene: TRBV6-5; CDR3aa: CATTPSGGLSETQYF; CDR3nt: TGTGCCACCACACCTTCCGGGGGTCTATCGGAGACCCAGTACTTC
d_gene: .; j_gene: TRBJ2-1; abundance: .; v_gene: TRBV7-2; CDR3aa: CASSLGTPRDEQFF; CDR3nt: TGTGCCAGCAGCCTTGGGACTCCCCGGGATGAGCAGTTCTTC
d_gene: TRBD1; j_gene: TRBJ1-2; abundance: few; v_gene: TRBV6-5; CDR3aa: CASSYGDRGNYGYTF; CDR3nt: TGTGCCAGCAGTTACGGGGACAGGGGTAACTATGGCTACACCTTC
d_gene: .; j_gene: TRBJ1-1; abundance: .; v_gene: TRBV6-1; CDR3aa: CASSSPGLFRTEAFF; CDR3nt: TGTGCCAGCAGTAGCCCGGGTCTCTTTCGCACTGAAGCTTTCTTT
d_gene: TRBD1; j_gene: TRBJ1-1; abundance: few; v_gene: TRBV29-1; CDR3aa: CSVAQGSNTEAFF; CDR3nt: TGCAGCGTGGCACAGGGGTCGAACACTGAAGCTTTCTTT
d_gene: .; j_gene: TRBJ1-6; abundance: .; v_gene: TRBV30; CDR3aa: CAWGGTEYSPLHF; CDR3nt: TGTGCCTGGGGGGGGACGGAGTATTCACCCCTCCACTTT
d_gene: .; j_gene: TRBJ1-5; abundance: .; v_gene: TRBV7-2; CDR3aa: CASSLVGSNNQPQHF; CDR3nt: TGTGCCAGCAGCTTAGTTGGGAGTAACAATCAGCCCCAGCATTTT
d_gene: .; j_gene: TRBJ1-3; abundance: few; v_gene: TRBV4-2; CDR3aa: CASSQGGGSSGNTIYF; CDR3nt: TGTGCCAGCAGCCAAGGGGGCGGTAGCTCTGGAAACACCATATATTTT
d_gene: TRBD2; j_gene: TRBJ2-7; abundance: .; v_gene: TRBV5-1; CDR3aa: CASSSTGTAGLALF; CDR3nt: TGCGCCAGCAGCTCAACCGGGACGGCAGGACTAGCCCTCTTC
d_gene: TRBD1; j_gene: TRBJ2-7; abundance: .; v_gene: TRBV18; CDR3aa: CASSPPGTASYEQYF; CDR3nt: TGTGCCAGCTCGCCCCCCGGGACAGCCTCCTACGAGCAGTACTTC
d_gene: TRBD1; j_gene: TRBJ2-3; abundance: .; v_gene: TRBV7-3; CDR3aa: CASGKGTGGGDTQYF; CDR3nt: TGTGCCAGCGGGAAAGGGACAGGCGGAGGGGATACGCAGTATTTT
d_gene: .; j_gene: TRBJ1-4; abundance: .; v_gene: TRBV28; CDR3aa: CASRGGGPDDEKLFF; CDR3nt: TGTGCCAGCAGGGGGGGAGGACCTGATGATGAAAAACTGTTTTTT
d_gene: TRBD1; j_gene: TRBJ2-1; abundance: .; v_gene: TRBV6-1; CDR3aa: CASSGGQGIPYNEQFF; CDR3nt: TGTGCCAGCAGTGGCGGACAGGGAATACCCTACAATGAGCAGTTCTTC
d_gene: .; j_gene: TRBJ2-5; abundance: .; v_gene: TRBV2; CDR3aa: CASSEMAFETQYF; CDR3nt: TGTGCCAGCAGTGAAATGGCCTTCGAGACCCAGTACTTC
d_gene: TRBD1; j_gene: TRBJ2-2; abundance: .; v_gene: TRBV29-1; CDR3aa: CSARRGTGLTGELFF; CDR3nt: TGCAGCGCCCGAAGGGGGACAGGGCTCACCGGGGAGCTGTTTTTT
d_gene: TRBD2; j_gene: TRBJ2-2; abundance: .; v_gene: TRBV11-1; CDR3aa: CASSFDSGGPGELFF; CDR3nt: TGTGCCAGCAGCTTCGATAGCGGGGGACCCGGGGAGCTGTTTTTT
d_gene: .; j_gene: TRBJ2-1; abundance: .; v_gene: TRBV19; CDR3aa: CASSLPGTAKNNEQFF; CDR3nt: TGTGCCAGTAGTTTACCCGGGACTGCCAAGAACAATGAGCAGTTCTTC
d_gene: .; j_gene: TRBJ2-3; abundance: .; v_gene: TRBV5-1; CDR3aa: CASSLMGGSTDTQYF; CDR3nt: TGCGCCAGCAGCTTGATGGGGGGTAGCACAGATACGCAGTATTTT
d_gene: TRBD1; j_gene: TRBJ2-3; abundance: once; v_gene: TRBV5-1; CDR3aa: CASSLTGTDADTQYF; CDR3nt: TGCGCCAGCAGCTTGACCGGGACAGATGCCGATACGCAGTATTTT
d_gene: TRBD1; j_gene: TRBJ1-2; abundance: once; v_gene: TRBV7-3; CDR3aa: CASSLSWTGDGYTF; CDR3nt: TGTGCCAGCAGCTTAAGTTGGACAGGGGATGGCTACACCTTC
d_gene: .; j_gene: TRBJ2-5; abundance: once; v_gene: TRBV9; CDR3aa: CASSVGTGSQETQYF; CDR3nt: TGTGCCAGCAGCGTGGGCACTGGAAGCCAAGAGACCCAGTACTTC
d_gene: TRBD1; j_gene: TRBJ1-5; abundance: .; v_gene: TRBV30; CDR3aa: CAWSFPRQGLGNQPQHF; CDR3nt: TGTGCCTGGAGTTTCCCCCGACAGGGGTTGGGCAATCAGCCCCAGCATTTT
d_gene: TRBD1; j_gene: TRBJ1-1; abundance: .; v_gene: TRBV6-4; CDR3aa: CASSATGGDTEAFF; CDR3nt: TGTGCCAGCAGTGCGACAGGGGGGGACACTGAAGCTTTCTTT
d_gene: .; j_gene: TRBJ2-7; abundance: few; v_gene: TRBV7-2; CDR3aa: CASSVHYSYEQYF; CDR3nt: TGTGCCAGCAGTGTACATTATTCCTACGAGCAGTACTTC
d_gene: .; j_gene: TRBJ1-1; abundance: .; v_gene: TRBV29-1; CDR3aa: CSIRRQVNTEAFF; CDR3nt: TGCAGCATCCGTAGACAGGTGAACACTGAAGCTTTCTTT
d_gene: TRBD2; j_gene: TRBJ2-5; abundance: .; v_gene: TRBV29-1; CDR3aa: CSVVWASGTQETQYF; CDR3nt: TGCAGCGTTGTGTGGGCTAGCGGGACACAAGAGACCCAGTACTTC
d_gene: .; j_gene: TRBJ1-1; abundance: .; v_gene: TRBV6-6; CDR3aa: CASSYTGKRNTEAFF; CDR3nt: TGTGCCAGCAGTTATACAGGGAAGAGGAACACTGAAGCTTTCTTT
d_gene: .; j_gene: TRBJ2-1; abundance: .; v_gene: TRBV6-5; CDR3aa: CASSLDSNEQFF; CDR3nt: TGTGCCAGCAGCCTGGACTCGAATGAGCAGTTCTTC
d_gene: .; j_gene: TRBJ1-2; abundance: .; v_gene: TRBV27; CDR3aa: CASSNPGGFGYTF; CDR3nt: TGTGCCAGCAGTAACCCGGGAGGGTTTGGCTACACCTTC
d_gene: .; j_gene: TRBJ1-1; abundance: .; v_gene: TRBV7-9; CDR3aa: CASSLVGGNTEAFF; CDR3nt: TGTGCCAGCAGCTTAGTAGGGGGGAACACTGAAGCTTTCTTT
d_gene: TRBD1; j_gene: TRBJ1-6; abundance: .; v_gene: TRBV4-2; CDR3aa: CASSQDPSSGTVYSPLHF; CDR3nt: TGTGCCAGCAGCCAAGATCCAAGCTCCGGGACAGTGTATTCACCCCTCCACTTT
d_gene: .; j_gene: TRBJ2-7; abundance: .; v_gene: TRBV5-4; CDR3aa: CASSTRQDSYEQYF; CDR3nt: TGTGCCAGCAGCACCAGACAGGACTCCTACGAGCAGTACTTC
d_gene: TRBD1; j_gene: TRBJ2-6; abundance: .; v_gene: TRBV7-2; CDR3aa: CASSPRRTGRSSGANVLTF; CDR3nt: TGTGCCAGCAGCCCCCGACGGACAGGGAGGAGCTCTGGGGCCAACGTCCTGACTTTC
d_gene: .; j_gene: TRBJ2-7; abundance: .; v_gene: TRBV5-4; CDR3aa: CTSSLVSTSLYEQYF; CDR3nt: TGTACCAGCAGCTTGGTGTCTACCTCACTCTACGAGCAGTACTTC
d_gene: .; j_gene: TRBJ1-1; abundance: .; v_gene: TRBV19; CDR3aa: CASSEGNTEAFF; CDR3nt: TGTGCCAGTAGTGAGGGGAACACTGAAGCTTTCTTT
d_gene: TRBD1; j_gene: TRBJ1-2; abundance: .; v_gene: TRBV18; CDR3aa: CASSPYEDRVSHGYTF; CDR3nt: TGTGCCAGCTCACCCTACGAGGACAGGGTTTCTCATGGCTACACCTTC
d_gene: .; j_gene: TRBJ2-5; abundance: .; v_gene: TRBV7-9; CDR3aa: CASSPGQGVRQETQYF; CDR3nt: TGTGCCAGCAGCCCAGGGCAGGGTGTGCGGCAAGAGACCCAGTACTTC
d_gene: .; j_gene: TRBJ2-2; abundance: .; v_gene: TRBV14; CDR3aa: CASSYYGELFF; CDR3nt: TGTGCCAGCAGCTATTACGGGGAGCTGTTTTTT
d_gene: .; j_gene: TRBJ1-1; abundance: once; v_gene: TRBV7-3; CDR3aa: CASSSSPAEPSLAFF; CDR3nt: TGTGCCAGCAGCTCGAGTCCAGCGGAGCCCTCTTTGGCTTTCTTT
d_gene: .; j_gene: TRBJ2-7; abundance: few; v_gene: TRBV6-1; CDR3aa: CASSKEGYEQYF; CDR3nt: TGTGCCAGCAGTAAAGAGGGGTACGAGCAGTACTTC
d_gene: .; j_gene: TRBJ1-2; abundance: .; v_gene: TRBV5-4; CDR3aa: CASSLGQGGYGYTF; CDR3nt: TGTGCCAGCAGCTTGGGGCAGGGAGGATATGGCTACACCTTC
d_gene: .; j_gene: TRBJ2-7; abundance: .; v_gene: TRBV6-6; CDR3aa: CASSYGLSYEQYF; CDR3nt: TGTGCCAGCAGTTATGGCCTCTCCTACGAGCAGTACTTC
d_gene: .; j_gene: TRBJ1-1; abundance: .; v_gene: TRBV11-3; CDR3aa: CASSTTENTEAFF; CDR3nt: TGTGCCAGCAGCACCACAGAAAACACTGAAGCTTTCTTT
d_gene: TRBD1; j_gene: TRBJ2-7; abundance: .; v_gene: TRBV7-9; CDR3aa: CASSHRDREYYEQYF; CDR3nt: TGTGCCAGCAGCCACCGGGACAGGGAGTACTACGAGCAGTACTTC
d_gene: .; j_gene: TRBJ1-1; abundance: .; v_gene: TRBV10-2; CDR3aa: CASTSGGEDTEAFF; CDR3nt: TGCGCCAGCACCTCGGGAGGGGAGGACACTGAAGCTTTCTTT
d_gene: TRBD1; j_gene: TRBJ1-2; abundance: .; v_gene: TRBV6-6; CDR3aa: CASSRQGSYGYTF; CDR3nt: TGTGCCAGCAGCAGACAGGGTTCCTATGGCTACACCTTC
d_gene: TRBD1; j_gene: TRBJ2-4; abundance: .; v_gene: TRBV2; CDR3aa: CASSRGPRGQNIQYF; CDR3nt: TGTGCCAGCAGTCGAGGACCCAGGGGGCAAAACATTCAGTACTTC
d_gene: .; j_gene: TRBJ2-2; abundance: .; v_gene: TRBV18; CDR3aa: CASSLSAVGNGELFF; CDR3nt: TGTGCCAGCTCACTCTCGGCGGTCGGGAACGGGGAGCTGTTTTTT
d_gene: TRBD1; j_gene: TRBJ1-4; abundance: .; v_gene: TRBV2; CDR3aa: CASSKDRDYEKLFF; CDR3nt: TGTGCCAGCAGTAAGGACAGGGACTATGAAAAACTGTTTTTT
d_gene: TRBD1; j_gene: TRBJ1-2; abundance: few; v_gene: TRBV11-3; CDR3aa: CASSSTPTGGIF; CDR3nt: TGTGCCAGCAGCTCTACACCGACAGGGGGAATCTTC
d_gene: TRBD2; j_gene: TRBJ2-7; abundance: .; v_gene: TRBV2; CDR3aa: CASWGTSGYEQYF; CDR3nt: TGTGCCAGCTGGGGGACTAGCGGCTACGAGCAGTACTTC
d_gene: TRBD1; j_gene: TRBJ1-2; abundance: .; v_gene: TRBV6-1; CDR3aa: CASYYRGNYGYTF; CDR3nt: TGTGCCAGCTACTACAGGGGAAACTATGGCTACACCTTC